This T cell receptor beta chain is from a study of cytomegalovirus exposure and HLA in healthy donors. Overall study findings and caveats: Reports indicate that TCR beta sequences accurately predicted the HLA-A and HLA-B alleles of most subjects.

The CDR3 loop spans 14 amino acids. V dropped 2 bases and J dropped 5 bases, with 12 bases sitting between them. The germline gives CDR1 SGHAT, CDR2 FQNNGV. As to this clone: No antigen is known for it.

The PCR used 60 Vbeta and 13 Jbeta primers. Generated by immunoSEQ multiplex PCR, the TCRdb table keeps only in-frame clones and is missing some. The sample has fewer than 250,000 clones, more than 75% seen once. Sequencing used PBMCs. V is TRBV11-2 and J is TRBJ1-1; maybe TRBD1 (5 bases). This TCR came from a man in his forties in good health and CMV-seropositive. The CDR3 bases are TGTGCCAGCAGCTTAACACAGGTGGGGACTGAAGCTTTCTTT. The encoded protein is CASSLTQVGTEAFF.